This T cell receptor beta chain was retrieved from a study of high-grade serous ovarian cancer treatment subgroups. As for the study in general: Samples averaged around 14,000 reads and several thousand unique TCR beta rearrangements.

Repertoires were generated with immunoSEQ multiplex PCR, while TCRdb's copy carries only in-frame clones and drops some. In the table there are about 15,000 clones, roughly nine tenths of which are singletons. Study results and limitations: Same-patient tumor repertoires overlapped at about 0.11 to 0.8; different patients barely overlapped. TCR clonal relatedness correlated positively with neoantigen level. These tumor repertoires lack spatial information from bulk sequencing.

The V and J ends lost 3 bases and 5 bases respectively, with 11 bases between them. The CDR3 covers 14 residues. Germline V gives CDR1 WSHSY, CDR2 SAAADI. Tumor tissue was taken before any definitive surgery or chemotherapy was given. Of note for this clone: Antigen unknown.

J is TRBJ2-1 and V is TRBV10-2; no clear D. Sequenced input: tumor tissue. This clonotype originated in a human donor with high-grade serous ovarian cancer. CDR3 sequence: CASSDEQINNEQFF. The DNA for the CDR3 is TGCGCCAGCAGTGACGAACAGATAAACAATGAGCAGTTCTTC.